Presented here are 10 T cell receptor beta chains from one specimen sequenced in a study of OX40 agonist ivuxolimab in advanced cancers. Libraries were prepared by immunoSEQ multiplex PCR; TCRdb keeps only in-frame clonotypes and omits some of them. The repertoire holds around 49,000 clones, with 75% to 80% as singletons. This sample comprised CD4+ or CD8+ T cells sorted from blood, obtained in a trial of the OX40 agonist ivuxolimab. All receptors come from an adult with an advanced solid tumor such as melanoma, head and neck, liver or kidney cancer.

The V and J genes are TRBV19 and TRBJ1-5; D is undetermined. V gave up 7 bases and J gave up 4 bases, with 14 bases separating them. Germline assignment: CDR1 LNHDA and CDR2 SQIVND (reference sequence). This CDR3 comprises 14 residues. CDR3 coding DNA: TGTGCCAGTACCGACCAGGTGGGAAATCAGCCCCAGCATTTT. It codes for CASTDQVGNQPQHF. The full variable domain, its missing parts supplied by reference TRBV19 and TRBJ1-5, is DGGITQSPKYLFRKEGQNVTLSCEQNLNHDAMYWYRQDPGQGLRLIYYSQIVNDFQKGDIAEGYSVSREKKESFPLTVTSAQKNPTAFYLCASTDQVGNQPQHFGDGTRLSIL.

V and J are TRBV7-7 and TRBJ2-5; D is tentatively TRBD1 or TRBD2 (5 bases each). The germline V gene has CDR1 SSHAT and CDR2 FNYEAQ (reference sequence). The CDR3 runs 14 residues. Trimming took off 5 bases at V and 2 bases at J, with 12 bases between the two ends. CDR3: CASSEQGEQETQYF. In DNA, the CDR3 is TGTGCCAGCAGCGAGCAGGGAGAACAAGAGACCCAGTACTTC.

The chain carries TRBV19 and TRBJ2-2, with D unresolved. Germline CDR1 and CDR2: LNHDA and SQIVND (reference sequence). V lost 4 bases and J lost 1, with 13 bases in between. The CDR3 contains 16 residues. In DNA, the CDR3 is TGTGCCAGTAGTACCTACTTGCCGGGGAACACCGGGGAGCTGTTTTTT. Protein sequence: CASSTYLPGNTGELFF. Full variable domain (rest looked up from reference TRBV19 and TRBJ2-2): DGGITQSPKYLFRKEGQNVTLSCEQNLNHDAMYWYRQDPGQGLRLIYYSQIVNDFQKGDIAEGYSVSREKKESFPLTVTSAQKNPTAFYLCASSTYLPGNTGELFFGEGSRLTVL.

This clone has more than one count but fewer than ten. The chain has TRBV6-1 and TRBJ1-2; TRBD1 might be the D (6 bases). V lost 4 bases to trimming and J lost 8 bases, with 14 bases between them. The germline V gene encodes CDR1 MNHNS and CDR2 SASEGT. This CDR3 has 13 residues. CDR3 DNA sequence: TGTGCCAGCAGTGCCAGGGGCGGAAGGGGCTACACCTTC. Amino acid sequence: CASSARGGRGYTF.

Of note for this clone: Germline and junction disagree at one end, which may indicate a read error. The rearrangement joins TRBV29-1 to TRBJ2-5, with unresolved D. The CDR3 spans 12 residues. CDR1 is SQVTM and CDR2 is ANQGSEA in the germline V gene. In DNA, the CDR3 is TGCAGCGTTGAAGATCCCAACGGAACTTCGAACTTC. Translation gives CSVEDPNGTSNF. Supplemented by reference TRBV29-1 and TRBJ2-5, the full variable domain reads SAVISQKPSRDICQRGTSLTIQCQVDSQVTMMFWYRQQPGQSLTLIATANQGSEATYESGFVIDKFPISRPNLTFSTLTVSNMSPEDSSIYLCSVEDPNGTSNFGPGTRLLVL.

This clone appeared once. V is TRBV2 and J is TRBJ1-3; 8 bases match TRBD1. The CDR3 covers 15 residues. V was clipped by 4 bases and J by 4 bases; unmatched bases: 6. CDR1 is SNHLY, CDR2 FYNNEI, per germline. The CDR3 protein is CASSANRGSGNTIYF. The CDR3 nucleotides are TGTGCCAGCAGTGCCAACAGGGGGTCAGGAAACACCATATATTTT. Full variable domain (missing parts from reference TRBV2 and TRBJ1-3): EPEVTQTPSHQVTQMGQEVILRCVPISNHLYFYWYRQILGQKVEFLVSFYNNEISEKSEIFDDQFSVERPDGSNFTLKIRSTKLEDSAMYFCASSANRGSGNTIYFGEGSWLTVV.

The J gene is TRBJ1-1, the V gene TRBV6-5; the D is unclear. From germline, CDR1 is MNHEY and CDR2 SVGAGI. The CDR3 runs to 15 residues. V shed 4 bases and J shed 1 base, with 13 bases lying between them. CDR3 DNA: TGTGCCAGCAGTTCCCTCTCGTTTTCGAACACTGAAGCTTTCTTT. As protein: CASSSLSFSNTEAFF.

This rearrangement joins TRBV5-4 to TRBJ2-2, with 10 bases fitting TRBD2. The CDR3 spans 14 residues. The junction had 1 base not matched to a gene; V was cut back by 4 bases and J by 4 bases. Germline V CDR1 and CDR2: SGHNT, YYREEE (reference sequence). The CDR3: CASSPSGGTGELFF. The CDR3 DNA reads TGTGCCAGCAGCCCTAGCGGGGGCACCGGGGAGCTGTTTTTT.

The V and J genes are TRBV27 and TRBJ2-3; perhaps D is TRBD1 or TRBD2 (5 bases each). This CDR3 region has 12 residues. V lost 2 bases to trimming and J lost 6 bases, with 6 bases between them. Per the germline V gene, CDR1 is MNHEY and CDR2 is SMNVEV (reference sequence). CDR3 protein: CASSLEGDTQYF. CDR3 bases: TGTGCCAGCAGTTTAGAGGGGGATACGCAGTATTTT.

This clone showed up just once. The rearrangement links TRBV10-2 to TRBJ2-1; 10 bases fit TRBD2. This CDR3 comprises 15 residues. J lost 7 bases, V lost 2 bases, and 5 bases had no gene match. The germline gives CDR1 WSHSY, CDR2 SAAADI. CDR3 DNA: TGCGCCAGCAGTGAGCTAGCGGGAGTAAGGAATGAGCAGTTCTTC. This sequence encodes CASSELAGVRNEQFF.